This record looks at one TCR beta chain sequence and its context. The entry originates in a study of blood T cell repertoires in COVID-19. With 0 bases removed from V and 4 bases from J, the gap between germline ends came to 15 bases. In germline, CDR1 is LNHNV, CDR2 YYDKDF (reference sequence). The CDR3 covers 17 residues. TCRdb's copy holds only in-frame clones and misses some; the assay was immunoSEQ multiplex PCR. The data show just under 90,000 clones, 90% to 95% seen once. The gene calls are TRBV15 and TRBJ2-2; tentatively, D is TRBD2 (5 bases). Sequenced material: peripheral blood. The source is a man aged 55 to 70 with acute or convalescent COVID-19. The CDR3 spells CATSRDLGAGGTGELFF. The CDR3 bases are TGTGCCACCAGCAGAGATCTAGGCGCGGGTGGCACCGGGGAGCTGTTTTTT.